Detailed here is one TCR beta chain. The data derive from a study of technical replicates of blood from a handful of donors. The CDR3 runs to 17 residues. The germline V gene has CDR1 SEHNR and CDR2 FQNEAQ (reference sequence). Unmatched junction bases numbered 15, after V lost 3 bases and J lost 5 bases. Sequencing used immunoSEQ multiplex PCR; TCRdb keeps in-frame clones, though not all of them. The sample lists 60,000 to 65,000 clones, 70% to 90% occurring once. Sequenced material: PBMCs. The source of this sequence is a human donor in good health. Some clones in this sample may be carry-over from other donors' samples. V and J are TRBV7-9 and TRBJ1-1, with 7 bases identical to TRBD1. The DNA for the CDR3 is TGTGCCAGCAGCTTGGGTTACTGGGACAGAGTCGGGACTGAAGCTTTCTTT. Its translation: CASSLGYWDRVGTEAFF.